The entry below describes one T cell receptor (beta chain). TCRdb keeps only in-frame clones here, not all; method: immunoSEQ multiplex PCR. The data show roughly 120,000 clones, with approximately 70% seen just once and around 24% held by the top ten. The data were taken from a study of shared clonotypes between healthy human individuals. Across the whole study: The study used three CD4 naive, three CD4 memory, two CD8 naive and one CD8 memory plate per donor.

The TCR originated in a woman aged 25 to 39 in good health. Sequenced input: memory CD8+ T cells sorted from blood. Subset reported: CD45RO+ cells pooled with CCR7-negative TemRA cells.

DNA for the CDR3: TGTGCCAGCAGTGAGGTTCCAGGGCCTGCTTCCGAAGCTTTCTTT. This codes for CASSEVPGPASEAFF. The chain carries TRBV6-1 and TRBJ1-1; D perhaps matches TRBD1 (5 bases). Germline V gene data show CDR1 as MNHNS and CDR2 as SASEGT. V was shortened by 3 bases and J by 8 bases, with 19 bases between the two germline ends. The CDR3 is 15 residues long.